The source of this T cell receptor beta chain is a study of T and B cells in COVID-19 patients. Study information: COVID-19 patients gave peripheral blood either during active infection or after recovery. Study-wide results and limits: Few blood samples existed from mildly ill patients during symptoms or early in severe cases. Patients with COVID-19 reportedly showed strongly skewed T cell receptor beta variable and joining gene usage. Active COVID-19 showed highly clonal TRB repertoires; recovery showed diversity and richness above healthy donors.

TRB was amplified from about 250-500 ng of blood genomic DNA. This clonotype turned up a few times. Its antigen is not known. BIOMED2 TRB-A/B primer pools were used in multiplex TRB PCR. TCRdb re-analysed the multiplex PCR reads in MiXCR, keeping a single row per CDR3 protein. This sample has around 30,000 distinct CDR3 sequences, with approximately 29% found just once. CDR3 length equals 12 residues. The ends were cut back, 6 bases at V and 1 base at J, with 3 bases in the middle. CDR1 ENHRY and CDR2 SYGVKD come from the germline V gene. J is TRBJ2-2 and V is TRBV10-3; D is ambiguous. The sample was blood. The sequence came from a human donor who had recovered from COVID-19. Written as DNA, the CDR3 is TGTGCCATCAGCGGGAACACCGGGGAGCTGTTTTTT. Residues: CAISGNTGELFF.